This TCR beta chain was observed in a study of T cells in Graves' hyperthyroidism and ophthalmopathy. Study outcomes and limitations: Ophthalmopathy and stable hyperthyroidism were told apart by a 13 V-J model.

Concerning this clonotype: What it binds is not known.

TCR beta CDR3 regions were amplified from RNA. The primer set for the first-round RT-PCR of the TCR CDR3 was HTBI. TCRdb used MiXCR to reprocess the multiplex PCR reads, holding one entry per CDR3 protein. This table has 250,000 to 350,000 distinct CDR3 sequences, 20% to 25% appearing once. V lost 4 bases, J lost 5 bases, and 11 bases stayed unmatched. Germline-derived CDR1 and CDR2 are GTSNPN and SVGIG (reference sequence). The length of the CDR3 is 14 residues. Material for sequencing was blood. The chain uses TRBV30 and TRBJ2-7; TRBD1 matches at 7 bases. The clonotype comes from a man aged 25 to 40 with Graves' ophthalmopathy. This CDR3 reads CAWTPGQSPHEQYF. The CDR3, as DNA: TGTGCCTGGACTCCGGGACAGAGTCCTCACGAGCAGTACTTC. Variable domain in full (rest from reference TRBV30 and TRBJ2-7): SQTIHQWPATLVQPVGSPLSLECTVEGTSNPNLYWYRQAAGRGLQLLFYSVGIGQISSEVPQNLSASRPQDRQFILSSKKLLLSDSGFYLCAWTPGQSPHEQYFGPGTRLTVT.